The 30 T cell receptor beta chains listed next were all sequenced from one sample in a study of CXCR3-negative and CXCR3-positive naive CD8 T cells. The method, 5' RACE with UMI labels, was used to prepare the TRB cDNA libraries. From its re-call of the 5' RACE reads, TCRdb lists each CDR3 protein once, without DNA. Found here are about 62,000 distinct CDR3 sequences; the top ten clones hold around 4%. The sequencing input was naive CXCR3- CD8+ T cells from blood. Described subset: CD45RO-CCR7+CD27+CD95- naive CD8+ T cells lacking CXCR3 (TNR3-). Source of these receptors: a human donor in good health. Some clones in this sample may be carry-over from other donors' samples.

V gene TRBV4-2 combines with J gene TRBJ1-2. Germline V gives CDR1 LGHNA, CDR2 YNFKEQ. The CDR3 length is 12 residues. The CDR3 loop is CASSRRQDGYTF.

The chain employs TRBV28 and TRBJ2-1; the TRBD1 assignment by TCRdb is unverifiable without DNA. This CDR3 has 13 amino acids. Per germline, CDR1 MDHEN and CDR2 SYDVKM. The CDR3 sequence: CASSYQGSNEQFF. Based on the CDR3 plus reference TRBV28 and TRBJ2-1, the full variable domain is DVKVTQSSRYLVKRTGEKVFLECVQDMDHENMFWYRQDPGLGLRLIYFSYDVKMKEKGDIPEGYSVSREKKERFSLILESASTNQTSMYLCASSYQGSNEQFFGPGTRLTVL.

V is TRBV12-3 or TRBV12-4 and J is TRBJ2-2; the TCRdb call, TRBD1, lacks DNA for checking. This CDR3 has 16 residues. The CDR3 is CASSFGQVRGTGELFF.

The chain employs TRBV6-6 and TRBJ2-7; with no DNA, the TCRdb D assignment of TRBD1 cannot be verified. Per germline, CDR1 MNHNY and CDR2 SVGAGI (reference sequence). The CDR3 is made up of 15 amino acids. This chain's CDR3 is CASSHPGQGQYEQYF.

The rearrangement links TRBV7-8 to TRBJ2-7; TCRdb proposes TRBD1, but this gene call is untestable without DNA. The CDR3 runs to 15 residues. CDR1 and CDR2 from the germline V gene are SGHVS and FQNEAQ. CDR3 residues: CASSLRTGGGREQYF.

This sequence joins TRBV28 and TRBJ1-2; as DNA is missing, the TRBD1 call by TCRdb cannot be tested. Germline V gene lookup returns CDR1 MDHEN and CDR2 SYDVKM. The CDR3 sequence is 16 residues long. The CDR3 is CASSTTGQLLNYGYTF.

The chain joins TRBV11-2 to TRBJ2-5; TCRdb picks TRBD2, but there is no DNA to check that call. There are 16 residues in the CDR3. CDR1 SGHAT and CDR2 FQNNGV come from the germline V gene. The CDR3 reads CASSLDLAGVQETQYF.

The chain combines TRBV7-2 with TRBJ2-5; no DNA is available, so the TRBD2 call from TCRdb remains unchecked. Germline V gene data show CDR1 as SGHTA and CDR2 as FQGNSA. The CDR3 sequence is 16 residues long. The CDR3 here is CASSALAGGLQETQYF.

The CDR3 sequence: CSATGLHEQFF. This chain connects TRBV29-1 to TRBJ2-1; lacking DNA, the TRBD1 call made by TCRdb goes unchecked. CDR1 SQVTM and CDR2 ANQGSEA come from the germline V gene. CDR3 length: 11 residues.

The chain recombines TRBV7-9 with TRBJ1-1. The CDR3 extends over 12 amino acids. Germline V CDR1 and CDR2: SEHNR, FQNEAQ (reference sequence). CDR3 region: CASSFKLAEAFF.

The chain uses TRBV7-9 and TRBJ2-7; lacking DNA, the TRBD1 call made by TCRdb goes unchecked. The CDR3 has 16 residues. CDR1 is SEHNR and CDR2 is FQNEAQ in the germline V gene (reference sequence). The chain's CDR3 is CASSPTTGANSYEQYF.

The J gene is TRBJ2-1, the V gene TRBV27; TCRdb picks TRBD1, but there is no DNA to check that call. The CDR3 sequence is 15 residues long. Per germline, CDR1 MNHEY and CDR2 SMNVEV (reference sequence). The CDR3 reads CASSYPGQGGNEQFF.

This sequence joins TRBV9 and TRBJ2-3; the D call from TCRdb, TRBD2, cannot be confirmed without DNA. CDR1 is SGDLS and CDR2 is YYNGEE in the germline V gene. The CDR3 is 14 residues long. CDR3 amino acids: CASSAWEYTDTQYF.

This chain connects TRBV28 to TRBJ2-5; the D gene TCRdb calls, TRBD1, cannot be checked with no DNA. Germline CDR1 reads MDHEN; CDR2 reads SYDVKM. CDR3 length: 13 residues. The CDR3 here is CASRTQGGETQYF.

The chain combines TRBV29-1 with TRBJ2-7; TCRdb selects TRBD1, and the lack of DNA leaves this call unchecked. The CDR3 runs 12 residues. Germline V gene sequence: CDR1 SQVTM, CDR2 ANQGSEA. The CDR3: CSVRGVSYEQYF.

V is TRBV20-1 and J is TRBJ1-1. Germline V lookup: CDR1 DFQATT, CDR2 SNEGSKA (reference sequence). This CDR3 region has 11 residues. The CDR3 loop reads CTQQRVTKAFF.

The genes are TRBV4-3 and TRBJ2-1. This CDR3 spans 15 amino acids. Germline assignment: CDR1 LGHNA and CDR2 YSLEER. The CDR3 loop reads CASSQDKGGLNEQFF.

Here the CDR3 reads CASSQGRTSGRAGDETQYF. The chain combines TRBV3-1 with TRBJ2-5; without DNA, the TCRdb call of TRBD2 cannot be checked. Germline loops: CDR1 LGHDT, CDR2 YNNKEL (reference sequence). This CDR3 is built from 19 residues.

The chain joins TRBV29-1 to TRBJ2-2. Per germline, CDR1 SQVTM and CDR2 ANQGSEA. This CDR3 region has 16 residues. CDR3 protein: CSVEGYTGTNTGELFF.

The chain couples TRBV28 to TRBJ2-7. From germline, CDR1 is MDHEN and CDR2 SYDVKM. This CDR3 contains 14 residues. The CDR3 protein is CASSFRTGAHEQYF.

The V gene is TRBV6-5, the J gene TRBJ2-1; TCRdb picks TRBD1, but there is no DNA to check that call. Germline assignment: CDR1 MNHEY and CDR2 SVGAGI. This CDR3 comprises 14 residues. The CDR3 sequence is CASSFSWGENEQFF.

The chain links TRBV7-6 to TRBJ1-4; TCRdb gives TRBD1 as the D gene, but with no DNA this cannot be confirmed. This CDR3 comprises 16 residues. Germline lookup yields CDR1 SGHVS and CDR2 FNYEAQ. CDR3 sequence: CARSPAPGPAIAKLFF.

V and J are TRBV27 and TRBJ2-3; TCRdb proposes TRBD1, but this gene call is untestable without DNA. Germline V lookup: CDR1 MNHEY, CDR2 SMNVEV (reference sequence). The CDR3 sequence is 15 residues long. CDR3 loop: CASSSDRGLSDTQYF.

This chain uses TRBV12-3 or TRBV12-4 with TRBJ2-1; TCRdb's D call, TRBD1, is unchecked because there is no DNA. The CDR3 has 14 residues. The CDR3 region is CASTVWGGYNEQFF.

The chain is built from TRBV23-1 and TRBJ2-3; the D gene TCRdb calls, TRBD2, cannot be checked with no DNA. TRBV23-1 carries the ORF label, with uncertain function. The CDR3 length is 16 residues. The CDR3 region is CASSQVGGDLTDTQYF.

The V and J genes are TRBV29-1 and TRBJ2-5; the D call from TCRdb, TRBD2, cannot be confirmed without DNA. The CDR3 spans 13 residues. Germline loops: CDR1 SQVTM, CDR2 ANQGSEA. CDR3: CSVPGGAQETQYF.

V and J are TRBV2 and TRBJ1-1. The CDR3 is made up of 15 amino acids. Germline V lookup: CDR1 SNHLY, CDR2 FYNNEI. The CDR3 spells CASSGDQGPHREAFF.

The chain couples TRBV28 to TRBJ2-5; the TRBD2 assignment by TCRdb is unverifiable without DNA. Per germline, CDR1 MDHEN and CDR2 SYDVKM. This CDR3 has 17 residues. The CDR3 is CASSFHDPRVGQETQYF.

The chain's CDR3 is CSVQVPDIAGQPQHF. The genes are TRBV29-1 and TRBJ1-5. Germline V gives CDR1 SQVTM, CDR2 ANQGSEA. The CDR3 has 15 residues.

The rearrangement uses TRBV4-2 and TRBJ2-7. This CDR3 region has 15 residues. In germline, CDR1 is LGHNA, CDR2 YNFKEQ. Here the CDR3 reads CASSQGEGSSYEQYF.